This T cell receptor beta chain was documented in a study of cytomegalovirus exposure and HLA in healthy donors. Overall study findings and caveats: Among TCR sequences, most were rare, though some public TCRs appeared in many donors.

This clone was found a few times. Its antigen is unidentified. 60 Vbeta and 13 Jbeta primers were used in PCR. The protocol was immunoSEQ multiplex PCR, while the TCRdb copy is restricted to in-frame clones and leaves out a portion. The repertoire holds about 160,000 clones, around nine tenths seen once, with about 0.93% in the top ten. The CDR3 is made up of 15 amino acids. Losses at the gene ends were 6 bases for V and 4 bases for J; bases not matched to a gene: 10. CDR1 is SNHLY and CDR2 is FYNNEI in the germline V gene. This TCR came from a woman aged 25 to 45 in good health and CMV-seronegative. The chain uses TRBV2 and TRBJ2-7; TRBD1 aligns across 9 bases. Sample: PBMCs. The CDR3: CASRPSGTGSYEQYF. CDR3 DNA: TGTGCCAGCAGACCATCCGGGACAGGGTCATACGAGCAGTACTTC.